These T cell receptor beta chains were read from a single sample in a study of Graves' ophthalmopathy and Graves' hyperthyroidism. Each CDR3 protein is one row after TCRdb ran MiXCR on the multiplex PCR reads. The sample records 560,000 or so distinct CDR3 sequences, less than 45% being singletons. The sample was peripheral blood or thyroid tissue (not recorded which). These receptors all come from an adult man with Graves' hyperthyroidism. CDR3s include the opening cysteine and the closing phenylalanine or tryptophan. The D gene is left open where the match is weak. Some rows mark clone size as missing; the rest say once, few, many or name a class of expanded clone.

J: TRBJ1-2
V: TRBV6-5
D: TRBD1
size: many
DNA: TGTGCCAGCCGACAGGGGGCTCGTGGACGTGGCTACACCTTC
CDR3: CASRQGARGRGYTF

J: TRBJ1-4
V: TRBV7-9
D: TRBD1
size: -
DNA: TGTGCCAGCAGCTATAACAGGGGGCCTAATGAAAAACTGTTTTTT
CDR3: CASSYNRGPNEKLFF

J: TRBJ1-6
V: TRBV7-8
D: -
size: -
DNA: TGTGCCAGCAGCTTATGGGAGACAGGCGTGAATTCACCCCTCCACTTT
CDR3: CASSLWETGVNSPLHF

J: TRBJ2-6
V: TRBV7-9
D: -
size: many
DNA: TGTGCCAGCAGCTTATTGGAATCCGGGGCCAACGTCCTGACTTTC
CDR3: CASSLLESGANVLTF

J: TRBJ2-7
V: TRBV13
D: -
size: many
DNA: TGTGCCAGCAGCTTAGTGGTGTTCTTC
CDR3: CASSLVVFF

J: TRBJ2-7
V: TRBV7-9
D: -
size: -
DNA: TGTGCCAGCAGGGCCTATGGGATCTACGAGCAGTACTTC
CDR3: CASRAYGIYEQYF

J: TRBJ2-2
V: TRBV11-2
D: TRBD2
size: few
DNA: TGTGCCAGCAGCTTCCCTAGCGGGGAGAAAACCGGGGAGCTGTTTTTT
CDR3: CASSFPSGEKTGELFF

J: TRBJ2-7
V: TRBV19
D: -
size: many
DNA: TGTGCCAGTAGTAACCCCTCCACCACCTACGAGCAGTACTTC
CDR3: CASSNPSTTYEQYF

J: TRBJ2-5
V: TRBV2
D: TRBD2
size: many
DNA: TGTGCCAGCAGTGACAGCGGGGGGCCGGGGGAGACCCAGTACTTC
CDR3: CASSDSGGPGETQYF

J: TRBJ1-4
V: TRBV29-1
D: -
size: many
DNA: TGCAGCGTTGACCAACAGAATCGAGGGGAAAAACTGTTTTTT
CDR3: CSVDQQNRGEKLFF

J: TRBJ1-2
V: TRBV19
D: -
size: many
DNA: TGTGCCAGTAGTATCGGGCTCGGTTGGGACTATGGCTACACCTTC
CDR3: CASSIGLGWDYGYTF

J: TRBJ1-5
V: TRBV6-6
D: -
size: many
DNA: TGTGCCATCAGTTCGGGCAATCAGCCCCAGCATTTT
CDR3: CAISSGNQPQHF

J: TRBJ2-1
V: TRBV24-1
D: TRBD2
size: -
DNA: TGTGCCACCAGTGATGTTGGGGCGGGAGGGCGCAATGAGCAGTTCTTC
CDR3: CATSDVGAGGRNEQFF

J: TRBJ1-6
V: TRBV20-1
D: TRBD1
size: many
DNA: TGCAGTGCTAGAAGAGAGGGACAGGGTCGTTCACCCCTCCACTTT
CDR3: CSARREGQGRSPLHF

J: TRBJ2-7
V: TRBV7-8
D: -
size: -
DNA: TGTGCCAGCAGCTCCCGGGACATTCTCTCCTACGAGCAGTACTTC
CDR3: CASSSRDILSYEQYF

J: TRBJ1-1
V: TRBV20-1
D: -
size: -
DNA: TGCAGTGCTCCCCTCAGGGAGGGCACTGAAGCTTTCTTT
CDR3: CSAPLREGTEAFF

J: TRBJ1-4
V: TRBV28
D: -
size: few
DNA: TGTGCCAGCAGGGAAACAAATGAAAAACTGTTTTTT
CDR3: CASRETNEKLFF

J: TRBJ2-2
V: TRBV12-3/TRBV12-4
D: TRBD1
size: few
DNA: TGTGCCAGCAGCCCTACCGGGACAGGGGGACGGAATGACACCGGGGAGCTGTTTTTT
CDR3: CASSPTGTGGRNDTGELFF

J: TRBJ1-5
V: TRBV6-4
D: -
size: many
DNA: TGTGCCAGCAGTGACGGGGAGAAGGGGGGCAATCAGCCCCAGCATTTT
CDR3: CASSDGEKGGNQPQHF

J: TRBJ1-2
V: TRBV7-3
D: -
size: once
DNA: TGTGCCAGCAGCTTACAGGAACGGGTGCTTGAGGACTATGGCTACGCCTTC
CDR3: CASSLQERVLEDYGYAF

J: TRBJ2-1
V: TRBV7-9
D: -
size: -
DNA: TGTGCCAGCAGCTTATTACTAGCCTTGGCTAATGAGCAGTTCTTC
CDR3: CASSLLLALANEQFF

J: TRBJ1-1
V: TRBV6-6
D: -
size: many
DNA: TGTGCCAGCAGTCCCGGACCGGAAGCTTTCTTT
CDR3: CASSPGPEAFF

J: TRBJ1-2
V: TRBV5-1
D: -
size: -
DNA: TGTGCCAGCAGCGTACGGTGGCAGGGAGAGTCGGTCGGGGCTAACTATGGCTACACCTTC
CDR3: CASSVRWQGESVGANYGYTF

J: TRBJ2-7
V: TRBV7-9
D: TRBD2
size: -
DNA: TGTGCCAGCAGCTTAGGGGTTAGCGGGAACTACGAGCAGTACTTC
CDR3: CASSLGVSGNYEQYF

J: TRBJ1-5
V: TRBV2
D: -
size: few
DNA: TGTGCCAGCAGTGAGGGGTGGGATCAGCCCCAGCATTTT
CDR3: CASSEGWDQPQHF

J: TRBJ2-7
V: TRBV10-3
D: -
size: -
DNA: TGTGCCATCAGTGGCCCTCTCGGCTACGAGCAGTACTTC
CDR3: CAISGPLGYEQYF

J: TRBJ2-6
V: TRBV7-2
D: TRBD2
size: -
DNA: TGTGCCAGCAGCTTGACCAGCGGGGGGGCCTCTGGGGCCAACGTCCTGACTTTC
CDR3: CASSLTSGGASGANVLTF

J: TRBJ1-1
V: TRBV7-8
D: TRBD1
size: many
DNA: TGTGCCAGCAGCTTAAGACAGGGGGCGATTATGAACACTGAAGCTTTCTTT
CDR3: CASSLRQGAIMNTEAFF

J: TRBJ2-1
V: TRBV5-1
D: TRBD1
size: -
DNA: TGCGCCAGCAGTGAGGACAGGGGAGGGCATGAGCAGTTCTTC
CDR3: CASSEDRGGHEQFF

J: TRBJ2-3
V: TRBV2
D: -
size: -
DNA: TGTGCCAGCAGTTACGCGGTAGGGACTTCCACAGATACGCAGTATTTT
CDR3: CASSYAVGTSTDTQYF

J: TRBJ1-2
V: TRBV9
D: -
size: many
DNA: TGTGCCAGCAGCGTAGAGTCCGGGGTGTATGGCTACACCTTC
CDR3: CASSVESGVYGYTF

J: TRBJ1-2
V: TRBV20-1
D: -
size: many
DNA: TGCAGGGCGAGGATTTATGGCTACACCTTC
CDR3: CRARIYGYTF

J: TRBJ1-2
V: TRBV12-3/TRBV12-4
D: -
size: many
DNA: TGTGCCAGCAGTTTTCCCCAGGGCTATGGCTACACCTTC
CDR3: CASSFPQGYGYTF

J: TRBJ2-7
V: TRBV15
D: -
size: many
DNA: TGTGCCACCAGCAGAGATTCGGGGAGTTACGAGCAGTACTTC
CDR3: CATSRDSGSYEQYF

J: TRBJ1-2
V: TRBV7-2
D: TRBD1
size: many
DNA: TGTGCCAGCAGTAAGGGACAGGGCTACACCTTC
CDR3: CASSKGQGYTF

J: TRBJ2-1
V: TRBV5-1
D: -
size: -
DNA: TGCGCCAGCAGCTACGACAGGGAGCAGTTCTTC
CDR3: CASSYDREQFF

J: TRBJ2-7
V: TRBV9
D: TRBD1
size: many
DNA: TGTGCCAGCAGCGTATCGGGACAGGGCTACGAGCAGTACTTC
CDR3: CASSVSGQGYEQYF

J: TRBJ1-2
V: TRBV5-1
D: -
size: many
DNA: TGCGCCAGCAGCCGCGAGGGGTTACGGTATGGCTACACCTTC
CDR3: CASSREGLRYGYTF

J: TRBJ2-5
V: TRBV20-1
D: TRBD2
size: many
DNA: TGCAGTGCTAGAGCAGGACTAGCGGGAGCAGTCCAAGAGACCCAGTACTTC
CDR3: CSARAGLAGAVQETQYF

J: TRBJ2-7
V: TRBV6-5
D: TRBD1
size: -
DNA: TGTGCCAGCAGTGTGACAGGGGGCACCGCCTACGAGCAGTACTTC
CDR3: CASSVTGGTAYEQYF

J: TRBJ2-7
V: TRBV4-1
D: -
size: many
DNA: TGCGCCAGCAGCCAACGCGAGGGGCCTGCCCCCACCTACGAGCAGTACTTC
CDR3: CASSQREGPAPTYEQYF

J: TRBJ1-2
V: TRBV29-1
D: -
size: many
DNA: TGCAGCGTTGTCAAAGGGAATAACTATGGCTACACCTTC
CDR3: CSVVKGNNYGYTF

J: TRBJ2-3
V: TRBV27
D: -
size: -
DNA: TGTGCCAGCAGGCCAGGGGAGTTTACAGATACGCAGTATTTT
CDR3: CASRPGEFTDTQYF

J: TRBJ2-5
V: TRBV5-6
D: -
size: -
DNA: TGTGCCAGCAGCCGCGTGACAGCGGCGCAACAAGAGACCCAGTACTTC
CDR3: CASSRVTAAQQETQYF

J: TRBJ1-1
V: TRBV7-6
D: -
size: many
DNA: TGTGCCAGCAGACGACTCGGGGCAGGGTCCCAGAACACTGAAGCTTTCTTT
CDR3: CASRRLGAGSQNTEAFF

J: TRBJ1-2
V: TRBV20-1
D: -
size: once
DNA: TGCAGTGCCAGCACCCTAGACCCGGGCTATGGCTACACCTTC
CDR3: CSASTLDPGYGYTF

J: TRBJ1-2
V: TRBV19
D: -
size: -
DNA: TGTGCCAGTAGTTTCACAGGTGCTAACTATGGCTACACCTTC
CDR3: CASSFTGANYGYTF

J: TRBJ2-7
V: TRBV5-1
D: -
size: many
DNA: TGCGCCAGCAGCTACCATCTGGGAGCGGCCTACGAGCAGTACTTC
CDR3: CASSYHLGAAYEQYF

J: TRBJ2-2
V: TRBV27
D: -
size: -
DNA: TGTGCCAGCAGTTCCCACAGGGTTTCGAACACCGGGGAGCTGTTTTTT
CDR3: CASSSHRVSNTGELFF

J: TRBJ2-5
V: TRBV20-1
D: TRBD1
size: -
DNA: TGCAGTGCTAGTCACGGGACAGGTGGGGAGAAGACCCAGTACTTC
CDR3: CSASHGTGGEKTQYF

J: TRBJ1-2
V: TRBV5-8
D: -
size: many
DNA: TGTGCCAGCAGCTTGGCAATGGGGCAGGGTGAATATGGCTACACCTTC
CDR3: CASSLAMGQGEYGYTF